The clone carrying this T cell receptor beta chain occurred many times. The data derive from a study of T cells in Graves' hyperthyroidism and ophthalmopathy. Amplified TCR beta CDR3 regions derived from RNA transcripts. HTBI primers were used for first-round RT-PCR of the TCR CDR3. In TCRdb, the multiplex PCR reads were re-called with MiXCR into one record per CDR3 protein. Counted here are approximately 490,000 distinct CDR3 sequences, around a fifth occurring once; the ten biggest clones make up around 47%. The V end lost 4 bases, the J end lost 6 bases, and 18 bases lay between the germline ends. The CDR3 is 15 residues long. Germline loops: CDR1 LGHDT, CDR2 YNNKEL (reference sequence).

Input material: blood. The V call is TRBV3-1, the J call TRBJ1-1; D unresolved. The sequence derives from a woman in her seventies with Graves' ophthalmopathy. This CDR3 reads CASSRTGSRVAEAFF. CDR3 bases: TGTGCCAGCAGCCGCACCGGGAGTCGGGTCGCTGAAGCTTTCTTT.